This T cell receptor (beta chain) was recovered during a study of cytomegalovirus exposure and HLA in healthy donors. Study-wide results and limits: The study found most TCR sequences rare, yet found some public TCRs in many donors. In a later analysis, TCR beta V- and J-gene trimming was associated with a missense DCLRE1C variant. Per a prior analysis, the majority of TCR beta V segments were productive roughly 87% or roughly 30% of the time. CMV serostatus was the only immune exposure information that was available.

Germline CDR1 reads MNHEY; CDR2 reads SMNVEV (reference sequence). The CDR3 has 15 amino acids. V was clipped by 0 bases and J by 2 bases, with 11 bases between them. A multiplex PCR was run with 60 Vbeta primers and 13 Jbeta primers. The assay was immunoSEQ multiplex PCR, and TCRdb's table has in-frame clones only and misses some. Its clone listing holds approximately 140,000 clones. In regard to this clone: Its antigen remains unidentified.

The receptor's source is a woman aged 40-49 years in good health and CMV-seronegative. The sequencing input was PBMCs. The chain combines TRBV27 with TRBJ2-7, with D perhaps matching TRBD1 (6 bases). The CDR3 sequence: CASSLSGQGPYEQYF. The CDR3 DNA is TGTGCCAGCAGTTTATCGGGACAAGGCCCCTACGAGCAGTACTTC.